Each of the 2 T cell receptor beta chains below was sequenced from the same sample in a study of tumor-infiltrating lymphocytes in oesophageal squamous cell carcinoma. From the PCR reads, TCRdb called clonotypes with MiXCR, one entry per CDR3 protein. Counted here are some 15,000 distinct CDR3 sequences, roughly half occurring once; the ten biggest clones make up approximately 46%. The sample consisted of blood. The receptors come from a male donor with esophageal squamous cell carcinoma.

The genes are TRBV11-2 and TRBJ1-4; D gene ambiguous. Trimming stripped 5 bases from V and 12 bases from J, with 13 bases between. The germline gives CDR1 SGHAT, CDR2 FQNNGV. The CDR3 contains 12 residues. The DNA for the CDR3 is TGTGCCAGCAGCCAATCATCCGGGGAACTGTTTTTT. Its translation is CASSQSSGELFF.

As concerns this clonotype: Lacking the conserved final phenylalanine or tryptophan, this CDR3 likely reflects a read error. The limits of the CDR3 on the DNA are not certain, so only TCRdb's listed CDR3 is given. The rearrangement joins TRBV7-8 to TRBJ2-6; TRBD1 is the table's D call, not checked against the DNA. The CDR3 spans 17 residues, counting both ends. Germline CDR1 and CDR2: SGHVS and FQNEAQ. This chain's CDR3 is CASSLGSGFNYGYTFGA.